This TCR beta chain emerged from a study of beta chain features in type 1 diabetes. Study-wide results and caveats: TCRB repertoires of naive, central memory and Treg cells appeared more similar among patients than among healthy donors. The study found moderately but significantly shorter TCRB CDR3s in all four CD4+ subsets of Type 1 diabetes patients.

Each of the CD4+ naive, central memory, regulatory and stem cell-like memory populations was sorted via CD45RO/CCR7/CD25/CD127/CD95/CD27. Populations isolated by sorting all had purity greater than 95%. The CDR3 is 14 residues long. Germline V CDR1 and CDR2: MDHEN, SYDVKM. V lost 7 bases and J lost 2, with 13 bases in between. Regarding this clone: The antigen is not known. The same CDR3 also results from other DNA sequences found in this sample.

What was sequenced were expressed TCRB transcripts, since all of the isolated RNA had been reverse transcribed. Data came from immunoSEQ multiplex PCR; TCRdb stores just in-frame clones and leaves some out. In the table there are some 240,000 clones, approximately 11% of which are singletons. The sample taken for sequencing was central memory CD4+ T cells from blood. The receptor comes from a man aged 18 to 29 in good health. This rearrangement joins TRBV28 to TRBJ2-3, with D possibly being TRBD1 (5 bases). The CDR3 DNA sequence: TGTGCCAGCACCCTGGGGCGCAACACAGATACGCAGTATTTT. Amino acids: CASTLGRNTDTQYF.